This is a list of T cell receptor beta chains from one sample in a study of PD-1 blockade in classical Hodgkin lymphoma. Assay used: immunoSEQ multiplex PCR; TCRdb lists only in-frame clones, some missing. The table includes some 21,000 clones, 60% to 80% detected once. The sequenced sample was peripheral blood mononuclear cells (PBMCs), obtained before the fourth cycle of nivolumab. The source is a human donor with classical Hodgkin lymphoma. Both conserved end residues are part of each CDR3. The order of the fields is clone size, V gene, J gene, D gene, CDR3 DNA, CDR3 protein. A D gene is named only where the DNA matches it firmly. Part of the rows lack a size; the others show once, few, many or a class for expanded clones.

once	TRBV6-6	TRBJ1-6	TRBD1	TGTGCCAGCCAACCCGCGACAGGGTTCGATTCACCCCTCCACTTT	CASQPATGFDSPLHF
-	TRBV10-3	TRBJ2-1	-	TGTGCCATCAGTGCGGGAGTAAGTTCCTACAATGAGCAGTTCTTC	CAISAGVSSYNEQFF
-	TRBV4-3	TRBJ1-2	-	TGCGCCAGCAGCCAAGAGGGACGCCTTGGCTATGGCTACACCTTC	CASSQEGRLGYGYTF
-	TRBV19	TRBJ1-5	-	TGTGCCAGTAGTATTGTGGGAATAGATCAGCCCCAGCATTTT	CASSIVGIDQPQHF
-	TRBV5-5	TRBJ2-7	TRBD2	TGTGCCAGCAGCTTGGTTCCGGGACTACTAAACTACGAGCAGTACTTC	CASSLVPGLLNYEQYF
-	TRBV4-2	TRBJ2-5	TRBD1	TGTGCCAGCAGCCAAGGAGGGACAGGAGAGACCCAGTACTTC	CASSQGGTGETQYF
medium-sized	TRBV6-6	TRBJ2-1	-	TGTGCCAGCATCACCGGCAACAATGAGCAGTTCTTC	CASITGNNEQFF
-	TRBV5-5	TRBJ2-1	-	TGTGCCAGCAGCTTGGCTTTAGTCAATAACAATGAGCAGTTCTTC	CASSLALVNNNEQFF
-	TRBV7-2	TRBJ2-7	-	TGTGCCAGCAGCTTAGGGACCAGGGCCGAGCAGTACTTC	CASSLGTRAEQYF
-	TRBV7-2	TRBJ1-5	-	TGTGCCAGCAGCCCCAATGCGAGGGAGCCCCAGCATTTT	CASSPNAREPQHF
-	TRBV7-6	TRBJ2-1	TRBD1	TGTGCCAGCAGCTTAGCGCTACAGGGGAGAGGTTCCTACAATGAGCAGTTCTTC	CASSLALQGRGSYNEQFF
-	TRBV5-4	TRBJ1-2	-	TGTGCCAGCAGCTTGACAGCTAACTATGGCTACACCTTC	CASSLTANYGYTF
-	TRBV11-1	TRBJ2-7	TRBD2	TGTGCCAGCAGCTTAGGGCGCGGGAGATCACCCTACGAGCAGTACTTC	CASSLGRGRSPYEQYF
-	TRBV7-9	TRBJ1-1	-	TGTGCCAGCAGCCCCCAGGGATACAACACTGAAGCTTTCTTT	CASSPQGYNTEAFF
few	TRBV11-2	TRBJ1-2	TRBD1	TGTGCCAGCAGCCCCCGGACAGGGCGTGGCTACACCTTC	CASSPRTGRGYTF
-	TRBV19	TRBJ1-1	-	TGTGCCAGTAGTCTCTTGGGCGGGATAGAAGCTTTCTTT	CASSLLGGIEAFF
-	TRBV5-4	TRBJ1-2	-	TGTGCCAGCAGCTTGGAGCCAGGGGTTAGCTATGGCTACACCTTC	CASSLEPGVSYGYTF
few	TRBV13	TRBJ1-1	TRBD1	TGTGCCAGCAGCTTAGGGACAGGGAACGCTGAAGCTTTCTTT	CASSLGTGNAEAFF
-	TRBV7-9	TRBJ2-1	-	TGTGCCAGCAGCTTAGGTCTCGGATTCTCCTACAATGAGCAGTTCTTC	CASSLGLGFSYNEQFF
-	TRBV9	TRBJ2-7	-	TGTGCCAGCAGCGTAGCCACAGGGAGGCCCTACGAGCAGTACTTC	CASSVATGRPYEQYF
-	TRBV5-6	TRBJ2-3	TRBD2	TGTGCCAGCAGTCAAGCGGGGGCAGATACGCAGTATTTT	CASSQAGADTQYF
once	TRBV28	TRBJ2-1	-	TGTGCCAGCACAGGGGCCGAGCGGGAGTTCTTC	CASTGAEREFF
once	TRBV7-2	TRBJ1-1	-	TGTGCCAGCAGCAAGCCTCCAGGCACTGAAGCTTTCTTT	CASSKPPGTEAFF
-	TRBV14	TRBJ2-3	-	TGTGCCAGCAGCCACGCAGATACGCAGTATTTT	CASSHADTQYF
-	TRBV7-7	TRBJ1-2	-	TGTGCCAGCGGACGACAGGCCCCTAACTATGGCTACACCTTC	CASGRQAPNYGYTF
-	TRBV7-2	TRBJ2-1	TRBD2	TGTGCCAGCAGCTACTCGTGGCTAGCGGGGGACAATGAGCAGTTCTTC	CASSYSWLAGDNEQFF
-	TRBV10-3	TRBJ2-1	TRBD2	TGTGCCATCAGCTCTAGCGGGGGGGGAGAGCAGTTCTTC	CAISSSGGGEQFF
-	TRBV5-1	TRBJ2-2	TRBD2	TGCGCCAGCAGCGAGGGACTAGCGGGCGGGGCGAACACCGGGGAGCTGTTTTTT	CASSEGLAGGANTGELFF
-	TRBV7-7	TRBJ1-2	-	TGTGCCAGCAGTGACACAGCAGGGAACTATGGCTACACCTTC	CASSDTAGNYGYTF
few	TRBV29-1	TRBJ1-2	TRBD1	TGCAGCGTACGACAGGGGGGGCACTATGGCTACACCTTC	CSVRQGGHYGYTF
few	TRBV10-3	TRBJ1-5	-	TGTGCCATCTCAGGGGTTGGAGATCAGCCCCAGCATTTT	CAISGVGDQPQHF
-	TRBV28	TRBJ2-7	-	TGTGCCAGCAGTTTCATTCGGGAGCGGTTCCACGAGCAGTACTTC	CASSFIRERFHEQYF
-	TRBV9	TRBJ1-4	TRBD1	TGTGCCAGCAGCGTAGGGCCTGGGACAGGGGCCGTTAATGAAAAACTGTTTTTT	CASSVGPGTGAVNEKLFF
-	TRBV11-1	TRBJ2-1	TRBD1	TGTGCCAGCAGGGGGACAGGGGGCAAAGGAAATGAGCAGTTCTTC	CASRGTGGKGNEQFF
-	TRBV4-3	TRBJ1-4	TRBD1	TGCGCCAGCAGCCAAAGGGGACAGCTTGGAAAACTGTTTTTT	CASSQRGQLGKLFF
-	TRBV6-6	TRBJ1-5	-	TGTGCCAGCAGTACCGGGACGGCGTTCAATCAGCCCCAGCATTTT	CASSTGTAFNQPQHF
once	TRBV4-2	TRBJ1-4	TRBD1	TGTGCCAGCAGCCAAGCCGTCAGGGGGAGTCTGTTTTTT	CASSQAVRGSLFF
-	TRBV12-5	TRBJ2-3	TRBD2	TGTGCTAGTGGTTTGTTCATAGCGGGATCGGGGGATACGCAGTATTTT	CASGLFIAGSGDTQYF
-	TRBV4-1	TRBJ1-2	TRBD1	TGCGCCAGCAGCCACAGGACAGGGGCTCTCCGCTACACCTTC	CASSHRTGALRYTF
-	TRBV5-6	TRBJ1-6	-	TGTGCCAGCAGCTCGGGACCGACGCATAGCTCCTATAATTCACCCCTCCACTTT	CASSSGPTHSSYNSPLHF
-	TRBV5-6	TRBJ2-6	-	TGTGCCAGCAGCTTGGACAGGAGCTCTGGGGCCAACGTCCTGACTTTC	CASSLDRSSGANVLTF
-	TRBV6-5	TRBJ2-5	TRBD2	TGTGCCAGCAGTTCCGGCGGGGGGGCCGGGGAGACCCAGTACTTC	CASSSGGGAGETQYF